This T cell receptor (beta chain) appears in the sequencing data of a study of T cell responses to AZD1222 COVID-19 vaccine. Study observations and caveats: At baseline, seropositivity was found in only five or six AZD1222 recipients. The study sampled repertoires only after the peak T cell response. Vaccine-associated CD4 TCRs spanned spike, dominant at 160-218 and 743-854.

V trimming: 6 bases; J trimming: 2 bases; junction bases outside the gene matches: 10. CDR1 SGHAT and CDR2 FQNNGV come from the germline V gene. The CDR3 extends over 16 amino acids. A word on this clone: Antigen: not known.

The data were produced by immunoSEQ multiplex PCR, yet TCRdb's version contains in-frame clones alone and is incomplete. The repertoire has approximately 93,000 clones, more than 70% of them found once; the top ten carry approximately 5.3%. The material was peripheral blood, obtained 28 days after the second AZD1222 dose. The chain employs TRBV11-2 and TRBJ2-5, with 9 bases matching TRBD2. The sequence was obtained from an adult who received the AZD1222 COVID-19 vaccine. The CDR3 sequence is CASRLRGGVYQETQYF. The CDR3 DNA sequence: TGTGCCAGCAGACTGCGGGGGGGTGTCTATCAAGAGACCCAGTACTTC.